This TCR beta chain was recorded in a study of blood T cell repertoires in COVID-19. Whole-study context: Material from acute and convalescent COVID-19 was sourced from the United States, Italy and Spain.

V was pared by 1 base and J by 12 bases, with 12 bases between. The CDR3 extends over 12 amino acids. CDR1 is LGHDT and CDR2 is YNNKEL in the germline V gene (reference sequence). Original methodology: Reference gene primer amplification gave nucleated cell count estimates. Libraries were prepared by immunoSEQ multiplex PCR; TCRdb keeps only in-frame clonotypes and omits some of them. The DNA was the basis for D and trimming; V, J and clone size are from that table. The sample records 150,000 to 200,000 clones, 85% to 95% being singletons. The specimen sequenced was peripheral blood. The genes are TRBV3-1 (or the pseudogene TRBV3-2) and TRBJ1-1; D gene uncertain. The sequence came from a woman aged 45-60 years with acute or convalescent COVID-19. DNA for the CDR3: TGTGCCAGCAGCCAAGGGGCTGGGAGGACTTTCTTT. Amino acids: CASSQGAGRTFF.